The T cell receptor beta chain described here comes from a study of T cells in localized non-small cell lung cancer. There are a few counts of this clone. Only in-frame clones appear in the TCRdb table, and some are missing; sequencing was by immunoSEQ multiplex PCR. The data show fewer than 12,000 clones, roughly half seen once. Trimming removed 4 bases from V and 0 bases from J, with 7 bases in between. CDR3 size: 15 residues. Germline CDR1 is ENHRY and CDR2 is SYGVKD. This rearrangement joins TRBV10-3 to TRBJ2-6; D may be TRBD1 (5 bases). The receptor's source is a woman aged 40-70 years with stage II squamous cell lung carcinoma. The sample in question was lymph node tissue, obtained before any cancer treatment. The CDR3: CAISGGSSGANVLTF. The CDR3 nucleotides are TGTGCCATCAGTGGGGGCAGCTCTGGGGCCAACGTCCTGACTTTC.